Listed here are 29 T cell receptor beta chains from one sample, sequenced in a study of blood T cell repertoires in COVID-19. Assay used: immunoSEQ multiplex PCR; TCRdb lists only in-frame clones, some missing. The repertoire includes around 100,000 clones, more than 70% of them detected once, and 9.5% to 13% sits in the top ten. Sequenced input: peripheral blood. Receptor source: a woman aged 25 to 39 with acute or convalescent COVID-19.

This clone was found a few times. The chain links TRBV30 to TRBJ2-7, with no clear D. The CDR3 extends over 11 amino acids. The germline V and J ends were trimmed by 2 bases and 3 bases, with 5 bases remaining between them. CDR1 and CDR2 from the germline V gene are GTSNPN and SVGIG (reference sequence). CDR3 sequence reads: CAWSFNYEQYF. CDR3 nucleotides: TGTGCCTGGAGTTTCAACTACGAGCAGTACTTC.

The V call is TRBV19, the J call TRBJ2-7, with a possible D match to TRBD2 (6 bases). Trimming removed 8 bases at V and 2 bases at J, with 13 bases between. CDR1 and CDR2 (germline): LNHDA, SQIVND (reference sequence). The CDR3 totals 13 residues. The CDR3, as DNA: TGTGCCAGTGGGACTTCGTCTCCCTACGAGCAGTACTTC. This codes for CASGTSSPYEQYF.

The CDR3 reads CASGLSRGGQGGYEQYF. The CDR3 DNA sequence: TGTGCTAGTGGTTTGTCCAGAGGGGGACAGGGGGGTTACGAGCAGTACTTC. The rearrangement uses TRBV12-5 and TRBJ2-7; 11 bases align to TRBD1. The V gene end was trimmed by 2 bases and the J gene end by 4 bases; junction bases not matched to a gene: 10. CDR1 and CDR2 (germline): LGHNT, FRNRAP. This CDR3 region has 17 residues.

V usage is TRBV5-6 and J usage is TRBJ1-2; the D gene is possibly TRBD1 (5 bases). The CDR3 totals 13 residues. Trimming took off 0 bases at V and 8 bases at J, with 11 bases between the two ends. Germline V gene data show CDR1 as SGHDT and CDR2 as YYEEEE. Here the CDR3 reads CASSLDERGGYTF. The CDR3 nucleotides read TGTGCCAGCAGCTTGGACGAACGGGGGGGCTACACCTTC.

The chain couples TRBV5-6 to TRBJ1-4; no reliable D call. CDR1 is SGHDT, CDR2 YYEEEE, per germline. This CDR3 has 14 residues. The V and J ends lost 3 bases and 8 bases respectively, with 14 bases between them. The CDR3 DNA reads as TGTGCCAGCAGCTCCGGACTTTCGGGGGAAAAACTGTTTTTT. Translating it yields CASSSGLSGEKLFF.

The rearrangement uses TRBV30 and TRBJ1-1; D is uncertain. V was clipped by 3 bases and J by 0 bases, with 11 bases between them. Germline V gene sequence: CDR1 GTSNPN, CDR2 SVGIG (reference sequence). This CDR3 comprises 14 residues. CDR3 amino acids: CAWRGGLVNTEAFF. CDR3 coding DNA: TGTGCCTGGAGGGGAGGACTCGTGAACACTGAAGCTTTCTTT.

This chain joins TRBV4-1 and TRBJ2-1; 9 bases line up with TRBD1. The CDR3 is 16 amino acids. Looked up from germline, CDR1 is MGHRA and CDR2 is YSYEKL. V was clipped by 3 bases and J by 1 base; unmatched bases: 4. The CDR3 DNA reads TGCGCCAGCAGCCAGGCGGACAGGGGATCCTACAATGAGCAGTTCTTC. Encoded protein: CASSQADRGSYNEQFF.

This clone was seen repeatedly, ten times or more. The chain employs TRBV9 and TRBJ2-2; the D is unclear. The V and J ends lost 4 bases and 1 base respectively, with 11 bases between them. The germline gives CDR1 SGDLS, CDR2 YYNGEE. The CDR3 contains 15 residues. CDR3 protein: CASSPRVENTGELFF. In DNA, the CDR3 is TGTGCCAGCAGCCCACGGGTTGAGAACACCGGGGAGCTGTTTTTT. The full variable domain, in which reference TRBV9 and TRBJ2-2 provide the parts outside the CDR3, is DSGVTQTPKHLITATGQRVTLRCSPRSGDLSVYWYQQSLDQGLQFLIQYYNGEERAKGNILERFSAQQFPDLHSELNLSSLELGDSALYFCASSPRVENTGELFFGEGSRLTVL.

This rearrangement joins TRBV10-3 to TRBJ2-5; 8 bases align to TRBD2. CDR1 and CDR2 from the germline V gene are ENHRY and SYGVKD. The V gene end was trimmed by 7 bases and the J gene end by 5 bases; junction bases not matched to a gene: 12. The CDR3 sequence is 15 residues long. The CDR3 DNA reads as TGTGCCATCAACTCGGGGGGGCCGATAGGGGAGACCCAGTACTTC. As protein: CAINSGGPIGETQYF.

The gene calls are TRBV7-9 and TRBJ2-7; 7 nucleotides line up with TRBD1. The V gene's germline CDR1 is SEHNR and CDR2 FQNEAQ (reference sequence). The CDR3 covers 17 residues. V gave up 4 bases and J gave up 1 base; unmatched junction bases: 13. This CDR3 reads CASSSGTDQGFSYEQYF. The CDR3 coding sequence is TGTGCCAGCAGCTCCGGGACAGACCAAGGGTTTTCCTACGAGCAGTACTTC.

The chain uses TRBV29-1 and TRBJ2-2; no reliable D call. In germline, CDR1 is SQVTM, CDR2 ANQGSEA. V was clipped by 6 bases and J by 4 bases, with 15 bases between them. The CDR3 spans 14 residues. The CDR3 region has the DNA TGCAGCGTACTAAGCAGTTCGGGCACCGGGGAGCTGTTTTTT. Its translation: CSVLSSSGTGELFF.

This clone came up once. The V call is TRBV7-9, the J call TRBJ2-2; 7 nucleotides match TRBD2. This CDR3 comprises 13 residues. Germline CDR1 and CDR2: SEHNR and FQNEAQ (reference sequence). J gave up 7 bases and V 8 bases, and 7 bases lay outside the gene matches. The CDR3 nucleotides read TGTGCCAGCGACGGGAGGTTAAACGGGGAGCTGTTTTTT. Protein sequence: CASDGRLNGELFF. The whole variable domain, remainder taken from reference TRBV7-9 and TRBJ2-2, is DTGVSQNPRHKITKRGQNVTFRCDPISEHNRLYWYRQTLGQGPEFLTYFQNEAQLEKSRLLSDRFSAERPKGSFSTLEIQRTEQGDSAMYLCASDGRLNGELFFGEGSRLTVL.

V and J are TRBV14 and TRBJ1-3; 8 bases are shared with TRBD1. The CDR3 consists of 18 residues. CDR1 SGHDN and CDR2 FVKESK come from the germline V gene. After removal of 0 bases from V and 4 bases from J, the junction contained 11 bases not matched to a gene. The CDR3 reads CASSQEGWDRRPGNTIYF. The CDR3 bases are TGTGCCAGCAGCCAAGAGGGTTGGGACAGGCGCCCGGGAAACACCATATATTTT.

This chain links TRBV6-5 with TRBJ1-1; TRBD1 might be the D (5 bases). With 6 bases removed from V and 3 bases from J, the gap between germline ends came to 11 bases. CDR1 is MNHEY, CDR2 SVGAGI, per germline. This CDR3 comprises 13 residues. The CDR3 sequence: CASSQGRYTEAFF. The CDR3, as DNA: TGTGCCAGCAGCCAGGGCCGCTACACTGAAGCTTTCTTT.

V gene TRBV6-4 combines with J gene TRBJ1-6; perhaps TRBD1 as D (5 bases). The CDR3 runs 14 residues. Deletions cut 3 bases from V and 10 bases from J, with 13 bases between. Germline CDR1 is MRHNA and CDR2 is SNTAGT. The CDR3 reads CASSESGGESPLHF. The CDR3 DNA sequence: TGTGCCAGCAGTGAGTCGGGGGGGGAATCACCCCTCCACTTT.

The chain recombines TRBV9 with TRBJ1-2, with 9 bases matching TRBD1. The CDR3 runs to 14 residues. CDR1 and CDR2 (germline): SGDLS, YYNGEE. Germline trimming cut 5 bases from V and 8 bases from J; bases unmatched to any gene: 10. The CDR3 nucleotides are TGTGCCAGCAGAGACCACAGGGGGCTTATGGGCTACACCTTC. This gives the protein CASRDHRGLMGYTF.

The V and J genes are TRBV5-1 and TRBJ2-7; the D gene is possibly TRBD1 (6 bases). The CDR3 covers 13 residues. V gave up 4 bases and J gave up 0 bases, with 8 bases separating them. Germline V gene data show CDR1 as SGHRS and CDR2 as YFSETQ. The CDR3 is CASSQDSSYEQYF. In DNA, the CDR3 is TGCGCCAGCAGCCAGGACAGCTCCTACGAGCAGTACTTC. Looking up the rest from reference TRBV5-1 and TRBJ2-7 gives the full variable domain: KAGVTQTPRYLIKTRGQQVTLSCSPISGHRSVSWYQQTPGQGLQFLFEYFSETQRNKGNFPGRFSGRQFSNSRSEMNVSTLELGDSALYLCASSQDSSYEQYFGPGTRLTVT.

This chain joins TRBV28 and TRBJ1-1, with D hard to call. The CDR3 runs 13 residues. Per the germline V gene, CDR1 is MDHEN and CDR2 is SYDVKM. The V end was cut by 5 bases, the J end by 11 bases, with 18 bases between. Here the CDR3 DNA reads TGTGCCAGCAGTATACCAGGCTCCCACGCCGCTTTCTTT. Translation: CASSIPGSHAAFF.

The genes are TRBV7-6 and TRBJ1-6, with no clear D. V gave up 5 bases and J gave up 4 bases, with 15 bases separating them. Germline V gene data show CDR1 as SGHVS and CDR2 as FNYEAQ. This CDR3 comprises 16 residues. CDR3 protein: CASSPLGPDYNSPLHF. In nucleotides, the CDR3 is TGTGCCAGCAGCCCCCTCGGTCCCGATTATAATTCACCCCTCCACTTT.

This clone was detected a few times. The genes are TRBV14 and TRBJ1-6, with 11 bases fitting TRBD1. The CDR3 runs to 17 residues. CDR1 SGHDN and CDR2 FVKESK come from the germline V gene. After removal of 2 bases from V and 16 bases from J, the junction contained 16 bases not matched to a gene. The CDR3 here is CASSQKVVGQGDEVLHF. The CDR3 DNA reads as TGTGCCAGCAGCCAAAAAGTCGTGGGACAGGGGGACGAAGTACTCCACTTT. Supplemented by reference TRBV14 and TRBJ1-6, the full variable domain reads EAGVTQFPSHSVIEKGQTVTLRCDPISGHDNLYWYRRVMGKEIKFLLHFVKESKQDESGMPNNRFLAERTGGTYSTLKVQPAELEDSGVYFCASSQKVVGQGDEVLHFGNGTRLTVT.

This clone was recorded once. This chain links TRBV7-9 with TRBJ1-1; D unresolved. Germline V gene lookup returns CDR1 SEHNR and CDR2 FQNEAQ (reference sequence). V lost 5 bases and J 1 base, leaving 11 bases between the germline ends. The length of the CDR3 is 14 residues. CDR3 protein: CASSPAGWNTEAFF. CDR3 DNA sequence: TGTGCCAGCAGCCCTGCGGGGTGGAACACTGAAGCTTTCTTT.

The chain carries TRBV5-4 and TRBJ1-6; 9 bases are a match to TRBD1. CDR3 length: 14 amino acids. The germline V gene has CDR1 SGHNT and CDR2 YYREEE (reference sequence). V lost 4 bases, J lost 7 bases, and 3 bases stayed unmatched. Here the CDR3 reads CASSRDRVNSPLHF. The CDR3 nucleotides are TGTGCCAGCAGCCGGGACAGGGTAAATTCACCCCTCCACTTT.

V gene TRBV4-2 combines with J gene TRBJ1-2; the match to TRBD1 covers 9 bases. The CDR3 has 17 amino acids. CDR1 and CDR2 from the germline V gene are LGHNA and YNFKEQ. J lost 1 base, V lost 2 bases, and 8 bases had no gene match. CDR3 in amino acids: CASSQPTDRGFNYGYTF. CDR3 sequence (DNA): TGTGCCAGCAGCCAACCCACGGACAGGGGTTTTAACTATGGCTACACCTTC.

This chain links TRBV4-1 with TRBJ1-3; possibly TRBD1 for D (5 bases). V was clipped by 1 base and J by 0 bases, with 10 bases between them. This CDR3 region has 16 residues. CDR1 MGHRA and CDR2 YSYEKL come from the germline V gene. The CDR3 spells CASSQGRVGSGNTIYF. CDR3 nucleotide sequence: TGCGCCAGCAGCCAAGGCAGGGTGGGCTCTGGAAACACCATATATTTT.

CDR3 in DNA: TGTGCCAGCAGCTTACAGGTGGGGGGTGAAAAACTGTTTTTT. Protein sequence: CASSLQVGGEKLFF. The V gene is TRBV5-5, the J gene TRBJ1-4, with D tentatively TRBD1 (5 bases). CDR3 length: 14 residues. CDR1 and CDR2 from the germline V gene are SGHKS and YYEKEE (reference sequence). V was clipped by 2 bases and J by 7 bases, with 12 bases between them.

In its sample, this clone was seen once. DNA of the CDR3: TGCGCCAGCAGTGAGGAGGGGGCCAGCACAGATACGCAGTATTTT. It encodes CASSEEGASTDTQYF. V is TRBV10-2 and J is TRBJ2-3; 7 bases match TRBD1. CDR1 WSHSY and CDR2 SAAADI come from the germline V gene. The CDR3 runs 15 residues. The trim removed 2 bases at V and 0 bases at J, leaving 2 bases unmatched.

The rearrangement joins TRBV12-3 or TRBV12-4 to TRBJ1-2; D gene unclear. The CDR3 loop spans 13 amino acids. Trimming cost V 5 bases and J 8 bases, with 15 bases left between them. The CDR3 loop is CASSTSTETGYTF. For the CDR3, the DNA is TGTGCCAGCAGTACATCTACAGAGACCGGCTACACCTTC.

The rearrangement links TRBV28 to TRBJ1-1; 9 bases match TRBD1. The germline gives CDR1 MDHEN, CDR2 SYDVKM. V gave up 8 bases and J gave up 7 bases; unmatched junction bases: 14. The CDR3 loop spans 15 amino acids. CDR3 nucleotide sequence: TGTGCCAGCTGTTCGACTCCGGGACAGGGTTTTGAAGCTTTCTTT. It translates to CASCSTPGQGFEAFF.

The V gene is TRBV10-3, the J gene TRBJ2-3; TRBD1 might be the D (6 bases). This CDR3 spans 15 amino acids. Germline V lookup: CDR1 ENHRY, CDR2 SYGVKD. With 3 bases removed from V and 2 bases from J, the gap between germline ends came to 12 bases. CDR3 amino acids: CAISEHREYTDTQYF. The CDR3 nucleotides are TGTGCCATCAGTGAACACAGGGAGTACACAGATACGCAGTATTTT.